This is a list of T cell receptor beta chains from one sample in a study of blood T cell repertoires in COVID-19. Only in-frame clones appear in the TCRdb table, and some are missing; sequencing was by immunoSEQ multiplex PCR. The sample lists roughly 110,000 clones; around nine tenths were seen once. The sequencing input was peripheral blood. Every receptor here comes from a woman under 40 with acute or convalescent COVID-19. The CDR3 runs from the conserved cysteine through the conserved F or W. D genes are given only for firm matches. Size values are once, few and many counts, or a class for expanded clones, and some rows have none.

j_call,clone_size,d_call,v_call,cdr3_nt,cdr3_aa
TRBJ1-1,-,-,TRBV28,TGTGCCAGTTTCTCAGGGACAACGGGAGCTTTCTTT,CASFSGTTGAFF
TRBJ2-1,once,-,TRBV30,TGTGCCTGGAGTGTACTAGCAGGGTCGGACTACAATGAGCAGTTCTTC,CAWSVLAGSDYNEQFF
TRBJ1-5,-,-,TRBV9,TGTGCCAGCAGCGCCCCCTCAGGGAAGGATCAGCCCCAGCATTTT,CASSAPSGKDQPQHF
TRBJ2-7,-,-,TRBV10-3,TGTGCCATCAGTGTTCGTAGTGCTAGCCCGACGGGGTGGGAGCAGTACTTC,CAISVRSASPTGWEQYF
TRBJ2-5,-,-,TRBV7-9,TGTGCCAGCAGCTTTGGCGAGACCCAGTACTTC,CASSFGETQYF
TRBJ1-6,-,-,TRBV6-5,TGTGCCAGCACTTTGGGACAACATAATTCACCCCTCCACTTT,CASTLGQHNSPLHF
TRBJ1-3,-,TRBD1,TRBV9,TGTGCCAGCAGCCGACAGGGTAGCTCTGGAAACACCATATATTTT,CASSRQGSSGNTIYF
TRBJ1-5,-,TRBD1,TRBV5-3,TGTGCCAGAAGCTTAGACACCCACAGGGGGAATCAGCCCCAGCATTTT,CARSLDTHRGNQPQHF
TRBJ2-3,-,TRBD2,TRBV6-4,TGTGCCAGCAGTGAGGGGACTAGCGAAACAGATACGCAGTATTTT,CASSEGTSETDTQYF
TRBJ1-5,-,TRBD1,TRBV28,TGTGCCAGCACCGTCGACAGGGCTAATCAGCCCCAGCATTTT,CASTVDRANQPQHF
TRBJ2-7,-,TRBD1,TRBV7-9,TGTGCCAGCAGCGCTGAGGACAGGGGGTTCCAGGGCGAGCAGTACTTC,CASSAEDRGFQGEQYF
TRBJ1-3,-,-,TRBV19,TGTGCCAGTAGTCCGTACAGTGAATCGGGAAACACCATATATTTT,CASSPYSESGNTIYF
TRBJ1-6,-,-,TRBV30,TGTGCCTGGAGTGTAGGGGGGGGATTGGCTTCACCCCTCCACTTT,CAWSVGGGLASPLHF
TRBJ2-3,-,-,TRBV5-4,TGTGCCAGCAGCTCCGACTGGAGTAGCACAGATACGCAGTATTTT,CASSSDWSSTDTQYF
TRBJ2-7,-,-,TRBV11-3,TGTGCCAGCAGCTTAACAGCAACCTACGAGCAGTACTTC,CASSLTATYEQYF
TRBJ1-3,-,-,TRBV24-1,TGTGCCCCCGGGGGGTCTGGAAACACCATATATTTT,CAPGGSGNTIYF
TRBJ2-7,-,-,TRBV18,TGTGCCAGCTCACTCCGACTGGACACCAGATACGAGCAGTACTTC,CASSLRLDTRYEQYF
TRBJ2-2,-,-,TRBV11-2,TGTGCCAGCAGCTTAGGGAGAAGGGGGAACACCGGGGAGCTGTTTTTT,CASSLGRRGNTGELFF
TRBJ1-2,-,-,TRBV10-3,TGTGCCATCAGTGAGGGGACTGCCTATGGCTACACCTTC,CAISEGTAYGYTF
TRBJ1-2,-,-,TRBV4-3,TGCGCCAGCAGCCAAGATAGGGGAGGATTGGGCTACACCTTC,CASSQDRGGLGYTF
TRBJ2-2,-,TRBD2,TRBV30,TGTGCCTGGACAGGACTAGGAGTCGGGGAGCTGTTTTTT,CAWTGLGVGELFF
TRBJ2-1,once,-,TRBV6-2/TRBV6-3,TGTGCCAGCAGCCAGACAAGGTTTGAGCAGTTCTTC,CASSQTRFEQFF
TRBJ2-7,-,TRBD1,TRBV7-9,TGTGCCAGCATCTTTGGGACAGGGGCTTCCGAGCAGTACTTC,CASIFGTGASEQYF
TRBJ2-3,-,-,TRBV30,TGTGCCTGTACCGGGAGAAACACAGATACGCAGTATTTT,CACTGRNTDTQYF
TRBJ1-1,-,-,TRBV19,TGTGCCAGTAGCGGGGGGACTGAAGCTTTCTTT,CASSGGTEAFF
TRBJ2-7,once,-,TRBV27,TGTGCCAGCAGATATGGCGGGGCAAACCCCGACGAGCAGTACTTC,CASRYGGANPDEQYF
TRBJ2-1,-,TRBD2,TRBV5-1,TGCGCCAGCAGCCCAGGACTAGCCGATAGGTACAATGAGCAGTTCTTC,CASSPGLADRYNEQFF
TRBJ1-1,-,-,TRBV11-3,TGTGCCAGCAGCGCACAGGGCGGGTCTGAAGCTTTCTTT,CASSAQGGSEAFF
TRBJ1-5,-,-,TRBV10-2,TGCGCCAGCAGTGAAGGGGCGCATAGCAATCAGCCCCAGCATTTT,CASSEGAHSNQPQHF
TRBJ1-6,-,-,TRBV19,TGTGCCAGTATGGACGGGGTTCGGTCACCCCTCCACTTT,CASMDGVRSPLHF
TRBJ1-2,-,-,TRBV7-2,TGTGCCAGCAGCTTAGGGACAGACGCCTCTGGCTACACCTTC,CASSLGTDASGYTF
TRBJ1-4,-,-,TRBV4-1,TGCGCCAGCAGCCAAGAAGGATGGCGGGCGCGGGCTAATGAAAAACTGTTTTTT,CASSQEGWRARANEKLFF
TRBJ1-4,once,TRBD1,TRBV6-5,TGTGCCAGCAAATTGGGGACAGCGAATGAAAAACTGTTTTTT,CASKLGTANEKLFF
TRBJ1-3,-,-,TRBV9,TGTGCCAGCAGCGTAGTTGGGGCTGGGAACACCATATATTTT,CASSVVGAGNTIYF
TRBJ2-5,-,TRBD2,TRBV28,TGTGCCAGCAGCTTTTCTAAGGGACTAGGGTCTGAGACCCAGTACTTC,CASSFSKGLGSETQYF
TRBJ2-1,-,TRBD1,TRBV5-1,TGCGCCAGCAGCAAGGACAGGGTAACCCTCAATGAGCAGTTCTTC,CASSKDRVTLNEQFF